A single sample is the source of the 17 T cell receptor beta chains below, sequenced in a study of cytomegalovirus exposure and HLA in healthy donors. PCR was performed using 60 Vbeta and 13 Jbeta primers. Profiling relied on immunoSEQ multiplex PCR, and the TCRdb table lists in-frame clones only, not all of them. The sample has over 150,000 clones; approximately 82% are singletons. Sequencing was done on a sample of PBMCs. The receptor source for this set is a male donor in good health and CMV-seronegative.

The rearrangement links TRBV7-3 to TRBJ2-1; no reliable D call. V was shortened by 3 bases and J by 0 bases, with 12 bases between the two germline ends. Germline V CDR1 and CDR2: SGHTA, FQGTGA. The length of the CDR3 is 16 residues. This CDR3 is CASSFTASSSYNEQFF. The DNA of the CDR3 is TGTGCCAGCAGCTTTACCGCTAGTAGCTCCTACAATGAGCAGTTCTTC.

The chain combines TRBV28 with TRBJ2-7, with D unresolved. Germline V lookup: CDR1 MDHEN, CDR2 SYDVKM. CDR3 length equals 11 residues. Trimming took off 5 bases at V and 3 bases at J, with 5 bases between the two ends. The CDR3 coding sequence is TGTGCCAGCAGTCAGTACTACGAGCAGTACTTC. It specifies CASSQYYEQYF.

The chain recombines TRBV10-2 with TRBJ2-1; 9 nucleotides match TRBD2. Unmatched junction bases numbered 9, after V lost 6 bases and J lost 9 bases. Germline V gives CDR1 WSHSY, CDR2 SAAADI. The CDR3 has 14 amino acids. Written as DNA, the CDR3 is TGCGCCAGCAGGACGGCGGGGGGGCCGGGTGAGCAGTTCTTC. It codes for CASRTAGGPGEQFF.

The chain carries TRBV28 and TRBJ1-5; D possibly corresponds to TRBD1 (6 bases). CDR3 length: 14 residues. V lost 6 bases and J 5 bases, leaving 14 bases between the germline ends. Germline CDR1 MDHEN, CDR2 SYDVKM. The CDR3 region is CASRLQGPHQPQHF. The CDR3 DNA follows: TGTGCCAGCAGACTCCAGGGGCCCCATCAGCCCCAGCATTTT. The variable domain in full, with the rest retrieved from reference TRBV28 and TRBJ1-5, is DVKVTQSSRYLVKRTGEKVFLECVQDMDHENMFWYRQDPGLGLRLIYFSYDVKMKEKGDIPEGYSVSREKKERFSLILESASTNQTSMYLCASRLQGPHQPQHFGDGTRLSIL.

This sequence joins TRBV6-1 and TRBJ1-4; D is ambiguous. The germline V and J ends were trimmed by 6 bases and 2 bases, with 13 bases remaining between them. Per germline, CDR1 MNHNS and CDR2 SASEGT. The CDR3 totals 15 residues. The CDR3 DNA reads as TGTGCCAGCAGAAAAACAGCGGTGACTAATGAAAAACTGTTTTTT. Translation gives CASRKTAVTNEKLFF.

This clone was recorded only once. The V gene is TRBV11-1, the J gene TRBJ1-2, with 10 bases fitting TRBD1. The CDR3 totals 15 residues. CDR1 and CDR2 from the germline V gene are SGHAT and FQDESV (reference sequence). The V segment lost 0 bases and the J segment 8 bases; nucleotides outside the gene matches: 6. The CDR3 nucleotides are TGTGCCAGCAGCTTAGCGCGACAGGGGGCGAGAGGCTACACCTTC. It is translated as CASSLARQGARGYTF.

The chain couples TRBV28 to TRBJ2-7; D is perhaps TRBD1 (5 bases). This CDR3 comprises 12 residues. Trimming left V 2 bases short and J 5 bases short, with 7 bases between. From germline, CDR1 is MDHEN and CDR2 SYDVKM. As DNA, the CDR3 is TGTGCCAGCAGTTTAACAGGCGACGAGCAGTACTTC. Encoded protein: CASSLTGDEQYF. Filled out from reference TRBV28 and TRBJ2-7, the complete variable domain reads DVKVTQSSRYLVKRTGEKVFLECVQDMDHENMFWYRQDPGLGLRLIYFSYDVKMKEKGDIPEGYSVSREKKERFSLILESASTNQTSMYLCASSLTGDEQYFGPGTRLTVT.

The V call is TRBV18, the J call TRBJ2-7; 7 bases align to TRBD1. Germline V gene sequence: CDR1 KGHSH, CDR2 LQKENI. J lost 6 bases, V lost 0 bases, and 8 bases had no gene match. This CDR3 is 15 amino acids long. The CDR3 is CASSPPSTGFGEQYF. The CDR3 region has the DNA TGTGCCAGCTCACCACCCTCGACAGGGTTTGGCGAGCAGTACTTC.

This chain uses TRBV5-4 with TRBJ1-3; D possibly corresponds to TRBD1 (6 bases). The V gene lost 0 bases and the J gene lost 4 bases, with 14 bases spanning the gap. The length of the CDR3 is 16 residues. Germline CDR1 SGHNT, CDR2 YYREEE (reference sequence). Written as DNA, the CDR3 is TGTGCCAGCAGCTTGGCCCGGGGGGGCGACGGAAACACCATATATTTT. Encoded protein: CASSLARGGDGNTIYF. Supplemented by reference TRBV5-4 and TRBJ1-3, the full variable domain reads ETGVTQSPTHLIKTRGQQVTLRCSSQSGHNTVSWYQQALGQGPQFIFQYYREEENGRGNFPPRFSGLQFPNYSSELNVNALELDDSALYLCASSLARGGDGNTIYFGEGSWLTVV.

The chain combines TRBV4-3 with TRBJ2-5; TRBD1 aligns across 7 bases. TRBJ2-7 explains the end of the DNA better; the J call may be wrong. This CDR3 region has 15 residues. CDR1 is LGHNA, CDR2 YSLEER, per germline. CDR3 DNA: TGCGCCAGCAGCCCGGAAAGGGGACAGTGGGCCGAGCAGTACTTC. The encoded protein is CASSPERGQWAEQYF.

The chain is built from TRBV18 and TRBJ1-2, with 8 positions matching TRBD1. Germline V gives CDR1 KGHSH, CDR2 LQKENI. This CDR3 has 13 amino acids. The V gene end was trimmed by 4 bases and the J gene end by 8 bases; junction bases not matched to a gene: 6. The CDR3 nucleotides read TGTGCCAGCTCACTCGGACAGGGCGCGGGCTACACCTTC. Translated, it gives CASSLGQGAGYTF.

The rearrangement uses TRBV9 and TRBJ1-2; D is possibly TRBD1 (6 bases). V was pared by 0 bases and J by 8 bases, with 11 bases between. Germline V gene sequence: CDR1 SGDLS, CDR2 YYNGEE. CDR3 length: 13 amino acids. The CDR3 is CASSVGGGVGYTF. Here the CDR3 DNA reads TGTGCCAGCAGCGTAGGAGGGGGGGTCGGCTACACCTTC.

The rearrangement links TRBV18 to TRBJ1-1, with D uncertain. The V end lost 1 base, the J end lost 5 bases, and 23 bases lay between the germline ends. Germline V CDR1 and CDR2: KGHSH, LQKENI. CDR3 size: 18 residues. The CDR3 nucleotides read TGTGCCAGCTCACCACGGGGTGGCACTCGGGATTTGTGGACTGAAGCTTTCTTT. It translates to CASSPRGGTRDLWTEAFF.

This CDR3 reads CASSLVPAGHEQFF. CDR3 nucleotides: TGTGCCAGCAGCTTGGTACCAGCGGGGCATGAGCAGTTCTTC. The rearrangement links TRBV5-8 to TRBJ2-1, with 7 bases matching TRBD2. V trimming: 0 bases; J trimming: 8 bases; junction bases outside the gene matches: 5. Germline loops: CDR1 SGHTS, CDR2 YDEGEE. The CDR3 consists of 14 residues. The full variable domain, rest sourced from reference TRBV5-8 and TRBJ2-1, is EAGVTQSPTHLIKTRGQQATLRCSPISGHTSVYWYQQALGLGLQFLLWYDEGEERNRGNFPPRFSGRQFPNYSSELNVNALELEDSALYLCASSLVPAGHEQFFGPGTRLTVL.

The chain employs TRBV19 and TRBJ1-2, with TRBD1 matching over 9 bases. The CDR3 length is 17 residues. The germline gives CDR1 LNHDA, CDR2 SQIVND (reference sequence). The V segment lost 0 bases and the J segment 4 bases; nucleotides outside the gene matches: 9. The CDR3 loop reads CASSIDKPTGGVYGYTF. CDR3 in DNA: TGTGCCAGTAGTATAGATAAGCCGACAGGGGGTGTCTATGGCTACACCTTC. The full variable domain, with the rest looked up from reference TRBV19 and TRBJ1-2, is DGGITQSPKYLFRKEGQNVTLSCEQNLNHDAMYWYRQDPGQGLRLIYYSQIVNDFQKGDIAEGYSVSREKKESFPLTVTSAQKNPTAFYLCASSIDKPTGGVYGYTFGSGTRLTVV.

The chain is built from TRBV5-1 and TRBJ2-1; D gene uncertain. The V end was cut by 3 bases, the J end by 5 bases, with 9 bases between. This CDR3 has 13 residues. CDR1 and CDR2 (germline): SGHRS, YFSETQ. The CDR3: CASSSYGNNEQFF. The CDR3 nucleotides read TGCGCCAGCAGCTCCTACGGTAACAATGAGCAGTTCTTC.

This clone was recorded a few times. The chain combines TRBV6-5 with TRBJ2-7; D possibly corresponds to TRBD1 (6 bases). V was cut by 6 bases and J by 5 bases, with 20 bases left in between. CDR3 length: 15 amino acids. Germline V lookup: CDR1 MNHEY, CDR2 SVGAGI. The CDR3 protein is CASSAQTGKSDEQYF. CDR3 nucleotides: TGTGCCAGCAGCGCCCAAACAGGGAAAAGCGACGAGCAGTACTTC.